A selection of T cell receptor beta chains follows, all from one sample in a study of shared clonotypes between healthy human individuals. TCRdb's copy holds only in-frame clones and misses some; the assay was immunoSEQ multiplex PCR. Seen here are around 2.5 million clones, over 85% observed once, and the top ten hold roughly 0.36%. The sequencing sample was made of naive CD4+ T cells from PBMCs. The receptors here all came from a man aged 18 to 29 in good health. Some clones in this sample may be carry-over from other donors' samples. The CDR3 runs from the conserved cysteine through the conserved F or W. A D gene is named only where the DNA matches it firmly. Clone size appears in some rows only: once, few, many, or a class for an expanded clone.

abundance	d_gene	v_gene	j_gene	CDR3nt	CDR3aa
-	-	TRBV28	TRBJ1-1	TGTGCCAGCAGGCATGGGGAAGTGATGAACACTGAAGCTTTCTTT	CASRHGEVMNTEAFF
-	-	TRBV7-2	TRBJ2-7	TGTGCCAGCAGCTTAGTAGGTGGCAACGAGCAGTACTTC	CASSLVGGNEQYF
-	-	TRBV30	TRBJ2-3	TGTGCCTGGAGTGTTCTCTCGACTGACCAACAGAGCACAGATACGCAGTATTTT	CAWSVLSTDQQSTDTQYF
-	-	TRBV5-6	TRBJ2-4	TGTGCCAGCAGCCCCCAGACCGCGGGAAACATTCAGTACTTC	CASSPQTAGNIQYF
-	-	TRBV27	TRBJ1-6	TGTGCCAGCAGTTTATTGAGGGGTGACCCGTATTCACCCCTCCACTTT	CASSLLRGDPYSPLHF
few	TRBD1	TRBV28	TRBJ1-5	TGTGCCAGCAAGCTCAGGGGGCTGGGGAATCAGCCCCAGCATTTT	CASKLRGLGNQPQHF
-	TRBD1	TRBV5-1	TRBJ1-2	TGCGCCAGCAGCCGTACAGGGGATGCGTCCAACTATGGCTACACCTTC	CASSRTGDASNYGYTF
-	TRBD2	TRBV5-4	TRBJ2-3	TGTGCCAGCAGCTTGGGGACTAGAGCAAGCACAGATACGCAGTATTTT	CASSLGTRASTDTQYF
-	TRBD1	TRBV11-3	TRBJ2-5	TGTGCCAGCAGCTTAGCAACAGGGGAAGAGACCCAGTACTTC	CASSLATGEETQYF
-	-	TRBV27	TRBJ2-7	TGTGCCAGCAGTTTATTTGGGGAAGTGGGCGAGCAGTACTTC	CASSLFGEVGEQYF
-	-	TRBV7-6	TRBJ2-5	TGTGCCAGCAGCTTAAGGGTACAAGAGACCCAGTACTTC	CASSLRVQETQYF
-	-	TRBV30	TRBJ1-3	TGTGCCTGGAGTGTACGCGGAAACACCATATATTTT	CAWSVRGNTIYF
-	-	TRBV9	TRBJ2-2	TGTGCCAGCAGCGTAGCTGGAGGACAGAACACCGGGGAGCTGTTTTTT	CASSVAGGQNTGELFF
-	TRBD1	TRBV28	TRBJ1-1	TGTGCCAGCAGTCAACAGGGGGCGGGAGACACTGAAGCTTTCTTT	CASSQQGAGDTEAFF
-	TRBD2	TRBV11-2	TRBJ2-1	TGTGCCAGCAGCTTTCTCCGGGAGGAAGGTGAGCAGTTCTTC	CASSFLREEGEQFF
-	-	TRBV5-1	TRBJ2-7	TGCGCCAGCAGCCCGGGACCAGGCTCCTACGAGCAGTACTTC	CASSPGPGSYEQYF
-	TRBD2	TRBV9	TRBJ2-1	TGTGCCAGCAGCGGTTCATCGGGACTAGGGTTCAATGAGCAGTTCTTC	CASSGSSGLGFNEQFF
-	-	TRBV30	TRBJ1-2	TGTGCCTGGAGTGATCACAGACTCTCGCACTATGGCTACACCTTC	CAWSDHRLSHYGYTF
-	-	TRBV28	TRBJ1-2	TGTGCCAGCAGTGCCCGTTTGCGGGGCGGCTACACCTTC	CASSARLRGGYTF
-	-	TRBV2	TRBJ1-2	TGTGCCAGCTGGGGACCGAGGCTACCCTATGGCTACACCTTC	CASWGPRLPYGYTF
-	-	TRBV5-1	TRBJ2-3	TGCGCCAGCAGCTTGGAGGAGCTTGGTACGCAGTATTTT	CASSLEELGTQYF
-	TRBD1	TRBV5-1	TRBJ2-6	TGCGCCAGCAGCTTTAAGACAGGGCAACTCACTGGGGCCAACGTCCTGACTTTC	CASSFKTGQLTGANVLTF
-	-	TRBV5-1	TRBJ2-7	TGCGCCAGCAGCTTGGCCACGGGGTGGACGGGGAACGAGCAGTACTTC	CASSLATGWTGNEQYF
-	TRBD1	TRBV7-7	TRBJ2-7	TGTGCCAGCAGCTTAGGGACAGGGGGCTTCTACGAGCAGTACTTC	CASSLGTGGFYEQYF
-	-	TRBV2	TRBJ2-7	TGTGCCAGCAGGGGACAGGAGCGGGGCTACGAGCAGTACTTC	CASRGQERGYEQYF
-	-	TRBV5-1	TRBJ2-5	TGCGCCAGCAGCTTGATCACCACTTCCGGAGAGACCCAGTACTTC	CASSLITTSGETQYF
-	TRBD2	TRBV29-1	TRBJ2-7	TGCAGCGCGCAAGGGCTAGCGGGATACGAGCAGTACTTC	CSAQGLAGYEQYF
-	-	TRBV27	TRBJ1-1	TGTGCCAGCAGACAGGGTGTTTACACTGAAGCTTTCTTT	CASRQGVYTEAFF
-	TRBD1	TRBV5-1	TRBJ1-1	TGCGCCAGCAGCCAACAGACAGGGTTTAATACTGAAGCTTTCTTT	CASSQQTGFNTEAFF
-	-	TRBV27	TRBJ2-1	TGTGCCAGCAGTTTAGAGCCTTCCTACAATGAGCAGTTCTTC	CASSLEPSYNEQFF
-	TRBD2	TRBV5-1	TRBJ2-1	TGCGCCAGCAGCTTGTCGAGTTGGACTAGCGGGACCAATGAGCAGTTCTTC	CASSLSSWTSGTNEQFF
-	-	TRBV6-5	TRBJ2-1	TGTGCCAGCAGTTACTCGTGGGCCCAAACGGGCAATGAGCAGTTCTTC	CASSYSWAQTGNEQFF
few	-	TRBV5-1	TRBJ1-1	TGCGCCAGCAGCTCCGACAAGAACACTGAAGCTTTCTTT	CASSSDKNTEAFF
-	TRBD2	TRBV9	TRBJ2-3	TGTGCCAGCAGCCCCTCAGAAAGGCTAGCGGGAGCGTGGGATACGCAGTATTTT	CASSPSERLAGAWDTQYF
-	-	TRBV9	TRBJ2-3	TGTGCCAGCAGCGCATATACTGTGAGGAGCACAGATACGCAGTATTTT	CASSAYTVRSTDTQYF
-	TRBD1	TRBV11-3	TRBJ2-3	TGTGCCAGCAGCACTCGGACAGGGAACACAGATACGCAGTATTTT	CASSTRTGNTDTQYF
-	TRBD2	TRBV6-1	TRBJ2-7	TGTGCCAGCGGGGTGGGAGGGCCTTACGAGCAGTACTTC	CASGVGGPYEQYF
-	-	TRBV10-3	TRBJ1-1	TGTGCCATCAGTGAGTCTCGTGTAAAAGCTTTCTTT	CAISESRVKAFF
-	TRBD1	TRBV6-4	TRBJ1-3	TGTGCCAGCAGCTTTGAACCGGGACAGGAAGGAAACACCATATATTTT	CASSFEPGQEGNTIYF
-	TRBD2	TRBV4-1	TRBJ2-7	TGCGCCAGCAGCCAAGCGGGACTAGTAGCCTACGAGCAGTACTTC	CASSQAGLVAYEQYF
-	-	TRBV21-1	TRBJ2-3	TGTGCCAGCAGCAAAGCCGACAGGTCCACAGATACGCAGTATTTT	CASSKADRSTDTQYF
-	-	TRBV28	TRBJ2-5	TGTGCCAGCAGTGGCAGGCGGAGACGGTTAGAGACCCAGTACTTC	CASSGRRRRLETQYF
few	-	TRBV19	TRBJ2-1	TGTGCCAGTAGCCTATACAATGAGCAGTTCTTC	CASSLYNEQFF
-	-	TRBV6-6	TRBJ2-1	TGTGCCAGCAGTACCCAAGGAGCTAGCTACAATGAGCAGTTCTTC	CASSTQGASYNEQFF
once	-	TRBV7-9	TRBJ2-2	TGTGCCAGCAGCCAATTATGGGTACCCGATAACACCGGGGAGCTGTTTTTT	CASSQLWVPDNTGELFF
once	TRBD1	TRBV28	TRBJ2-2	TGTGCCTGTTCCGGGGGACAGGTGAACACCGGGGAGCTGTTTTTT	CACSGGQVNTGELFF
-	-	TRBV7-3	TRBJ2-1	TGTGCCAGCAGCTTAAAACAGCCGTCGGAGCAGTTCTTC	CASSLKQPSEQFF